Sequencing of this T cell receptor beta chain was carried out in a study of blood T cell repertoires in COVID-19. The wider study: Specimens from acute and convalescent COVID-19 originated in the United States, Italy and Spain. PBMCs, B-cell-depleted T cells, or T cells were the source of the cDNA or gDNA that made up the material.

This clone has just one count. In the original processing: Amplifying reference gene primers gave estimates of nucleated cell counts. This table comes from immunoSEQ multiplex PCR, and its TCRdb copy is limited to in-frame clones, with some not included. V and J calls and clone size are copied from that table; D and trimming were computed from the DNA. The sample lists some 100,000 clones; roughly nine tenths were seen once. The CDR3 length is 18 residues. V gave up 2 bases and J gave up 4 bases; unmatched junction bases: 15. CDR1 SGDLS and CDR2 YYNGEE come from the germline V gene. The chain is built from TRBV9 and TRBJ1-3; 7 bases map to TRBD1. The sample consisted of peripheral blood. The TCR was taken from a human donor with active COVID-19. The donor label of this sample is uncertain. The CDR3 sequence: CASSVRDSANLRGNTIYF. CDR3 nucleotide sequence: TGTGCCAGCAGCGTCCGGGACAGTGCTAACCTCCGGGGAAACACCATATATTTT.